This T cell receptor beta chain was retrieved from a study of T cell responses to AZD1222 COVID-19 vaccine. Using immunoSEQ multiplex PCR, the repertoire was profiled, and TCRdb retains in-frame clones only, with some absent. Of 13,000 to 15,000 clones listed, less than 85% are singletons. Germline CDR1 and CDR2: SQVTM and ANQGSEA. V shed 1 base and J shed 7 bases, with 8 bases lying between them. This CDR3 has 12 residues. The TCR was taken from an adult who received the AZD1222 COVID-19 vaccine. Here the sequenced sample was peripheral blood, taken 28 days after the second AZD1222 dose. The rearrangement links TRBV29-1 to TRBJ2-1; D might be TRBD2 (6 bases). The CDR3 DNA is TGCAGCGTTGAAGGACTAGTAAATGAGCAGTTCTTC. It specifies CSVEGLVNEQFF.